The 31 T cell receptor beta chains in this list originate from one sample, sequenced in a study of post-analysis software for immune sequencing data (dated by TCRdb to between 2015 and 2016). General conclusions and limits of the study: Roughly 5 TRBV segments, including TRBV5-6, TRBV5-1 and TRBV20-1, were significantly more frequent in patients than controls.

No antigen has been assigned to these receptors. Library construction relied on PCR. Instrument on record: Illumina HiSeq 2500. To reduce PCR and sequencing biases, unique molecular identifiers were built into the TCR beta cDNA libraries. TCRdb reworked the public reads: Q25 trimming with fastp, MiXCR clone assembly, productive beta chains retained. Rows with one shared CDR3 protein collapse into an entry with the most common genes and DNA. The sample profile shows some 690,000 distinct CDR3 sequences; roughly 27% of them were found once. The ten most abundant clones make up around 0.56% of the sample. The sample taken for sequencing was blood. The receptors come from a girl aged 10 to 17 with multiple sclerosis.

The CDR3 DNA follows: TGTGCCAGCAGCTTGTATAGGACCTTCTCCGGCTACACCTTC. This codes for CASSLYRTFSGYTF. The chain couples TRBV5-6 to TRBJ1-2; D uncertain. Trimming took off 1 base at V and 8 bases at J, with 15 bases between the two ends. CDR3 length equals 14 residues. CDR1 and CDR2 from the germline V gene are SGHDT and YYEEEE.

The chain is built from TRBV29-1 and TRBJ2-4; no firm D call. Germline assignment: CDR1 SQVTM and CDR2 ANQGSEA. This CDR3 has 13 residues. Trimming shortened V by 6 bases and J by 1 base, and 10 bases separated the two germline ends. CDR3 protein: CSVRLIAKNIQYF. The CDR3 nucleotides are TGCAGCGTCCGGCTAATCGCCAAAAACATTCAGTACTTC.

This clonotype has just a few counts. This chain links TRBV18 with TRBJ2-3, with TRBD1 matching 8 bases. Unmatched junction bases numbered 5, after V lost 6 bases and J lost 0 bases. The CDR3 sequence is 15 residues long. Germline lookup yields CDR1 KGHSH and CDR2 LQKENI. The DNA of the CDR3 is TGTGCCAGCTCGCCCGACAGGGGAAGCACAGATACGCAGTATTTT. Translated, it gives CASSPDRGSTDTQYF.

The CDR3 region has the DNA TGTGCCAGCGGGGGACTAGCGAGGTACAATGAGCAGTTCTTC. As protein: CASGGLARYNEQFF. This sequence joins TRBV6-5 and TRBJ2-1, with 10 bases lining up with TRBD2. CDR3 length: 14 residues. V was clipped by 8 bases and J by 4 bases; unmatched bases: 5. The germline CDR1 and CDR2 sequences are MNHEY and SVGAGI.

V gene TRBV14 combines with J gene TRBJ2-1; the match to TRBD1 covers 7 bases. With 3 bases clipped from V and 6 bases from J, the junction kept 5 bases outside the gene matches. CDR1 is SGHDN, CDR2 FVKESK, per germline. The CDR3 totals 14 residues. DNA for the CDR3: TGTGCCAGCAGCCATCTCGGACAGGTCAATGAGCAGTTCTTC. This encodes CASSHLGQVNEQFF. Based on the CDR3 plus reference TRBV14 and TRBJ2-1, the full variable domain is EAGVTQFPSHSVIEKGQTVTLRCDPISGHDNLYWYRRVMGKEIKFLLHFVKESKQDESGMPNNRFLAERTGGTYSTLKVQPAELEDSGVYFCASSHLGQVNEQFFGPGTRLTVL.

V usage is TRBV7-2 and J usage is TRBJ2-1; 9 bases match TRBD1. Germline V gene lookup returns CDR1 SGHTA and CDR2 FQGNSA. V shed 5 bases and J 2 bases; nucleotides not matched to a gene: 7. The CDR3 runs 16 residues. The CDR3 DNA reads TGTGCCAGCAGCCGGACAGGGGAGAGCCCCTACAATGAGCAGTTCTTC. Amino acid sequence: CASSRTGESPYNEQFF.

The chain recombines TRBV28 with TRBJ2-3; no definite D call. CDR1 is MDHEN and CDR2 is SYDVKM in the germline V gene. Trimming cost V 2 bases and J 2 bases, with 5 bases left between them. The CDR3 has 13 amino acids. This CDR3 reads CASSLRTTDTQYF. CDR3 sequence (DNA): TGTGCCAGCAGTTTACGAACCACAGATACGCAGTATTTT.

The CDR3 is CSALQEVDTEAFF. CDR3 bases: TGCAGTGCACTTCAGGAGGTTGACACTGAAGCTTTCTTT. The chain links TRBV20-1 to TRBJ1-1, with D hard to call. The CDR3 is made up of 13 amino acids. Germline CDR1 and CDR2: DFQATT and SNEGSKA (reference sequence). Trimming took off 6 bases at V and 3 bases at J, with 14 bases between the two ends.

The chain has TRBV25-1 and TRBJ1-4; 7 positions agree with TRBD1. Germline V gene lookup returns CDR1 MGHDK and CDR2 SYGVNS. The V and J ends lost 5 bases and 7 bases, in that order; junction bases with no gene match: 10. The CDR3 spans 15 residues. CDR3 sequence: CASSTGTDITEKLFF. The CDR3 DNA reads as TGTGCCAGCAGTACCGGGACAGATATTACTGAAAAACTGTTTTTT.

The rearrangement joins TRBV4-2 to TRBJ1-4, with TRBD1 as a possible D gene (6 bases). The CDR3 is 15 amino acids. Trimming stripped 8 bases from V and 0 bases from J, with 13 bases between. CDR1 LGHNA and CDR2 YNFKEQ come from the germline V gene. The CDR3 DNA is TGTGCCAGCCACTTAAGGGGGGCAACTAATGAAAAACTGTTTTTT. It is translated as CASHLRGATNEKLFF.

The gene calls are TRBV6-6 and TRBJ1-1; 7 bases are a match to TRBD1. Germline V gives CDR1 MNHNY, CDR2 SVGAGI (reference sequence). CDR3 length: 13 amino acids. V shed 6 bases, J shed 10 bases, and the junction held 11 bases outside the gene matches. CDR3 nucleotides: TGTGCCAGCAGCCCGGACAGGTCCAAGACAGCTTTCTTT. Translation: CASSPDRSKTAFF.

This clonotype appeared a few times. The chain's CDR3 is CASSGPGHGLKTQYF. The CDR3 DNA sequence: TGTGCCAGCAGTGGCCCGGGACACGGGTTGAAGACCCAGTACTTC. The chain uses TRBV6-1 and TRBJ2-5; possibly TRBD1 for D (6 bases). V was pared by 4 bases and J by 6 bases, with 18 bases between. This CDR3 spans 15 amino acids. CDR1 and CDR2 from the germline V gene are MNHNS and SASEGT.

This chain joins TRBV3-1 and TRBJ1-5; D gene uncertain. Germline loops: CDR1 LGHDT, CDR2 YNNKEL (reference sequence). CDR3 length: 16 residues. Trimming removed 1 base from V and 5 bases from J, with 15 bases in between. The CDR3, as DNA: TGTGCCAGCAGCCAAGGAGACCCCGCTGCCTATCAGCCCCAGCATTTT. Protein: CASSQGDPAAYQPQHF.

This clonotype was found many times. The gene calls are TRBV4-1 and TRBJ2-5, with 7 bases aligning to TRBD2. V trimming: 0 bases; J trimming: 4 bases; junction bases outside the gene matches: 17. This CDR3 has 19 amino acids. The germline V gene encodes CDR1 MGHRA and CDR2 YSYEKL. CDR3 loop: CASSQERGPETSSGETQYF. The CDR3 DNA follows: TGCGCCAGCAGCCAAGAACGGGGTCCCGAGACTAGCTCCGGAGAGACCCAGTACTTC.

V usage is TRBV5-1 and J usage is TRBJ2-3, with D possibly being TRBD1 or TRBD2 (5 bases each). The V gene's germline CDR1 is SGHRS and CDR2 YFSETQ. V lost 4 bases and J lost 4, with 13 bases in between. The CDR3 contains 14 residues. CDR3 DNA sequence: TGCGCCAGCAGCATGACCGGGGCTTCAGATACGCAGTATTTT. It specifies CASSMTGASDTQYF.

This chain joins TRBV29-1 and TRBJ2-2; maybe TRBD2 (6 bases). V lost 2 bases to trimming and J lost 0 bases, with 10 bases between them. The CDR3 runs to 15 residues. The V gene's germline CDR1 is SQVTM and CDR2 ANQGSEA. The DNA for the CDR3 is TGCAGCGTTGAAAGCGGGTTAGCGAACACCGGGGAGCTGTTTTTT. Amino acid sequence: CSVESGLANTGELFF.

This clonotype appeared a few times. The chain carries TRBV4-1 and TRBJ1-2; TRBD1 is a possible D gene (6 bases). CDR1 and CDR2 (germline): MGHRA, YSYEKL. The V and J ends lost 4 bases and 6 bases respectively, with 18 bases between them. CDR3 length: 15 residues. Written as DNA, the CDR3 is TGCGCCAGCAGCCTACACTCTGGGGGGGGCGATGGCTACACCTTC. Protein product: CASSLHSGGGDGYTF.

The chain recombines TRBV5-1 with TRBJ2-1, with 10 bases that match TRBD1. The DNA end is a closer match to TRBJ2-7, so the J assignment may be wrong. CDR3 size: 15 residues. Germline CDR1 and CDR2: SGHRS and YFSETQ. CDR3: CASSLGTGGSNEQYF. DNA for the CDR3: TGCGCCAGCAGCTTGGGGACAGGGGGATCCAATGAGCAGTACTTC.

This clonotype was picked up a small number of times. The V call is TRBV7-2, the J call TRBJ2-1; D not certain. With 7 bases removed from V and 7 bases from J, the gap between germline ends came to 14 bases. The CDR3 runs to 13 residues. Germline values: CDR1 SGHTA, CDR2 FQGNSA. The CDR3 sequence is CASIQRGGNEQFF. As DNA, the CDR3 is TGTGCCAGCATTCAACGCGGTGGGAATGAGCAGTTCTTC.

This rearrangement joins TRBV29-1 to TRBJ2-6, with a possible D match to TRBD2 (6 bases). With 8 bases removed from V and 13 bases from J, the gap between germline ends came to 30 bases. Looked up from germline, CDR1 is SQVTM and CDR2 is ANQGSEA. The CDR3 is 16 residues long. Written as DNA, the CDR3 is TGCAGCCCGAGTCGCGGTCAGGTTGGCGGGAAGGAGGTCCTGACTTTC. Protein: CSPSRGQVGGKEVLTF.

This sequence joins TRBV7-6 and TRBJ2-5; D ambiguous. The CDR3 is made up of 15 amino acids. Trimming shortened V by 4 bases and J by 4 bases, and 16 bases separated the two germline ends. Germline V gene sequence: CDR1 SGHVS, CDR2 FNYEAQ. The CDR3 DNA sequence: TGTGCCAGCAGCTCCCTAGTCGCGGAAGGAGAGACCCAGTACTTC. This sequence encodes CASSSLVAEGETQYF.

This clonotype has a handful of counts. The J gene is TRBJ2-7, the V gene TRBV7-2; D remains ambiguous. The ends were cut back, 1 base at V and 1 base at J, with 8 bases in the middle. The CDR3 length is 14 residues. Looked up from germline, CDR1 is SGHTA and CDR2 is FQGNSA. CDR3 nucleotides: TGTGCCAGCAGCTTAGTCAGTCCTTCCTACGAGCAGTACTTC. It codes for CASSLVSPSYEQYF.

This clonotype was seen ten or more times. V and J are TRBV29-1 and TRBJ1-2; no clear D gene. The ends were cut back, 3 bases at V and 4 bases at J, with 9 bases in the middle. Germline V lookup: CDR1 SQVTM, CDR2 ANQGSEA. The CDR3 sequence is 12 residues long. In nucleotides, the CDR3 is TGCAGCGTTGAGAATGGTCTCTATGGCTACACCTTC. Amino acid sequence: CSVENGLYGYTF. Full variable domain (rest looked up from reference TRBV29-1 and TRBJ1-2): SAVISQKPSRDICQRGTSLTIQCQVDSQVTMMFWYRQQPGQSLTLIATANQGSEATYESGFVIDKFPISRPNLTFSTLTVSNMSPEDSSIYLCSVENGLYGYTFGSGTRLTVV.

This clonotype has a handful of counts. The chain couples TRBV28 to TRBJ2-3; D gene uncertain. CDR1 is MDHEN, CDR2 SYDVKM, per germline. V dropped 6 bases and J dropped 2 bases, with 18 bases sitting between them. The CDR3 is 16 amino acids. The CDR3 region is CASSQPRVGPTDTQYF. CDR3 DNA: TGTGCCAGCAGCCAACCCCGGGTGGGCCCCACAGATACGCAGTATTTT. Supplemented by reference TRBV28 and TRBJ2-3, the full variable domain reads DVKVTQSSRYLVKRTGEKVFLECVQDMDHENMFWYRQDPGLGLRLIYFSYDVKMKEKGDIPEGYSVSREKKERFSLILESASTNQTSMYLCASSQPRVGPTDTQYFGPGTRLTVL.

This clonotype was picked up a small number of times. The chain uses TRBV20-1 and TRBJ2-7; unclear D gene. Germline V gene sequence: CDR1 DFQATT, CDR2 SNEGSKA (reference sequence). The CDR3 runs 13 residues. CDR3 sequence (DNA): TGCAGGGGCCGGCTGGCCAGCTCCTACGAGCAGTACTTC. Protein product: CRGRLASSYEQYF.

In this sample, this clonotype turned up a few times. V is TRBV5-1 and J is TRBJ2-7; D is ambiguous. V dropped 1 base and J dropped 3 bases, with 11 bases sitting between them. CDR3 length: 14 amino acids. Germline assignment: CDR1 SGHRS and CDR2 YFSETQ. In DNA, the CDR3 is TGCGCCAGCAGCTTGCATGTGGATCACTACGAGCAGTACTTC. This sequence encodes CASSLHVDHYEQYF.

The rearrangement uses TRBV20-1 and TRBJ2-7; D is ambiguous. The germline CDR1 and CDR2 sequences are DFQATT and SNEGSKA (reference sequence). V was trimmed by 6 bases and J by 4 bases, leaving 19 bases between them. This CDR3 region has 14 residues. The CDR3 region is CSATRVKGGYEQYF. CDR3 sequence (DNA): TGCAGTGCCACCCGGGTGAAGGGTGGGTACGAGCAGTACTTC.

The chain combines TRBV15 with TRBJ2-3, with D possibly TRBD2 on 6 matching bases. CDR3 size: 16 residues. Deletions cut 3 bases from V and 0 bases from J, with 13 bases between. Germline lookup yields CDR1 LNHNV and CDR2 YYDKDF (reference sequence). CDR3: CATSRPGVPSTDTQYF. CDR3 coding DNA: TGTGCCACCAGCAGGCCGGGAGTTCCTAGCACAGATACGCAGTATTTT.

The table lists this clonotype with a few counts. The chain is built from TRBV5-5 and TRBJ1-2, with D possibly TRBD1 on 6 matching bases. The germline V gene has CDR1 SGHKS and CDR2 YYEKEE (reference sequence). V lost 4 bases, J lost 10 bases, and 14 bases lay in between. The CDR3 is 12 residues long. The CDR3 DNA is TGTGCCAGCAGCCCAGGACAGTGGGACTACACCTTC. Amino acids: CASSPGQWDYTF.

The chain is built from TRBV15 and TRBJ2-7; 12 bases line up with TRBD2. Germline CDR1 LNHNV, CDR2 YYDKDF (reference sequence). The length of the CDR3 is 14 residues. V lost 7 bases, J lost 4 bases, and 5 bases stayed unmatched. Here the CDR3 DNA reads TGTGCCACCACCCCGACTAGCGGGAGTTACGAGCAGTACTTC. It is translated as CATTPTSGSYEQYF.

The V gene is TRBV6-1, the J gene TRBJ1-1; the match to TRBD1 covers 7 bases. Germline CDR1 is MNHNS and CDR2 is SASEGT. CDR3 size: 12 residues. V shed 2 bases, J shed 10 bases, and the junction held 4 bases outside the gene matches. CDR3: CASSETGDGAFF. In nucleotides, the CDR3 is TGTGCCAGCAGTGAAACAGGGGATGGAGCTTTCTTT.